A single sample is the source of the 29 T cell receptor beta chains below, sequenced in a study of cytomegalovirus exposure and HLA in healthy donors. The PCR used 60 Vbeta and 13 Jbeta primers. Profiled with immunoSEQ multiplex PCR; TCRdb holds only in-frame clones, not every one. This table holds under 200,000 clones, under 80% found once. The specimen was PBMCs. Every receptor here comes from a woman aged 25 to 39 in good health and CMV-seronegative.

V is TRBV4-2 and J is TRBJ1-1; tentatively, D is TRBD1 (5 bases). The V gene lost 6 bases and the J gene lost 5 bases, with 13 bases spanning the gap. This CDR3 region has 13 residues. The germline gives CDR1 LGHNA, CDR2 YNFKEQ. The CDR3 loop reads CASSRGLGTEAFF. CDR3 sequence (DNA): TGTGCCAGCAGTCGGGGACTCGGGACTGAAGCTTTCTTT.

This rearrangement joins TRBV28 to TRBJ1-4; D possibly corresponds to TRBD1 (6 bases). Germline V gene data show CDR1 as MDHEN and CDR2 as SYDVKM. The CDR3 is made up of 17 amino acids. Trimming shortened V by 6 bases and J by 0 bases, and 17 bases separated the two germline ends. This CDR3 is CASRPKRGRATNEKLFF. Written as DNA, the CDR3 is TGTGCCAGCAGACCGAAGCGGGGGCGGGCAACTAATGAAAAACTGTTTTTT. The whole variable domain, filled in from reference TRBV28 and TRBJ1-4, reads DVKVTQSSRYLVKRTGEKVFLECVQDMDHENMFWYRQDPGLGLRLIYFSYDVKMKEKGDIPEGYSVSREKKERFSLILESASTNQTSMYLCASRPKRGRATNEKLFFGSGTQLSVL.

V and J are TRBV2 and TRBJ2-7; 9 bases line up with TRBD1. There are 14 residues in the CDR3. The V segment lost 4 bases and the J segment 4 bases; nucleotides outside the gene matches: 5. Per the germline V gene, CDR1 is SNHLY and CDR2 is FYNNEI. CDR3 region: CASSVTGGGYEQYF. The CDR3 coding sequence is TGTGCCAGCAGTGTAACAGGGGGCGGTTACGAGCAGTACTTC.

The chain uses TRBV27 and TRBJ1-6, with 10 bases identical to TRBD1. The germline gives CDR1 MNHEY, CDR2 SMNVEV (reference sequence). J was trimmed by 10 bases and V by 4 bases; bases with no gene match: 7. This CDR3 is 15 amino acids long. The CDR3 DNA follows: TGTGCCAGCAGTTCCCGGACAGGGGGTTGGTCACCCCTCCACTTT. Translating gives CASSSRTGGWSPLHF.

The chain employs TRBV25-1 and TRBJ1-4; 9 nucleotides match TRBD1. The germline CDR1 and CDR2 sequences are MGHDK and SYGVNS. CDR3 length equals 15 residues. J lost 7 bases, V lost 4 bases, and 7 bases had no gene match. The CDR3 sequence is CASSAWGQGPEKLFF. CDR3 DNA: TGTGCCAGCAGTGCGTGGGGACAGGGCCCTGAAAAACTGTTTTTT.

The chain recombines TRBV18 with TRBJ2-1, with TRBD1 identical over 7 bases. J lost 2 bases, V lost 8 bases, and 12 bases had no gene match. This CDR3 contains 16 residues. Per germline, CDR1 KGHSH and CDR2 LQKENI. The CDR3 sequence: CASAPLGTATYNEQFF. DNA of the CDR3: TGTGCCAGCGCCCCTCTAGGGACAGCGACCTACAATGAGCAGTTCTTC.

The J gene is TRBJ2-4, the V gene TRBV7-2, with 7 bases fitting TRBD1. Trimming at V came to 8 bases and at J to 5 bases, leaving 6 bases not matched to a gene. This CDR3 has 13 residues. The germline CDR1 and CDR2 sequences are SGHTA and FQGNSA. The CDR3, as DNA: TGTGCCAGCTCTTCCGGGACAGAAAACATTCAGTACTTC. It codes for CASSSGTENIQYF.

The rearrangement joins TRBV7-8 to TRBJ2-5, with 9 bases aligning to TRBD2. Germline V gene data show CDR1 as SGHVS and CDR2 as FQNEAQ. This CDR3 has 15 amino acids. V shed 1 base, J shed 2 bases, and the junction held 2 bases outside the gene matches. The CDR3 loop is CASSLVRGGQETQYF. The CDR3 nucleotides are TGTGCCAGCAGCTTAGTGCGGGGGGGGCAAGAGACCCAGTACTTC.

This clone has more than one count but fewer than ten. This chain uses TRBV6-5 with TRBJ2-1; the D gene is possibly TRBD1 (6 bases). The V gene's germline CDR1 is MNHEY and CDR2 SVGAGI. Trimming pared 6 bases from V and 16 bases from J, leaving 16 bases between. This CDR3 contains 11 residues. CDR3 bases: TGTGCCAGCAGGGGTCGACAGGAAGATTTCTTC. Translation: CASRGRQEDFF.

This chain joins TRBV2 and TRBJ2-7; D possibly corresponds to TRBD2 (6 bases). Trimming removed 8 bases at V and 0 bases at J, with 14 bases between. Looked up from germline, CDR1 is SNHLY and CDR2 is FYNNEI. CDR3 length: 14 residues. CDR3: CASLGGTRSYEQYF. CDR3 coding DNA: TGTGCCAGCCTTGGGGGGACCCGCTCCTACGAGCAGTACTTC.

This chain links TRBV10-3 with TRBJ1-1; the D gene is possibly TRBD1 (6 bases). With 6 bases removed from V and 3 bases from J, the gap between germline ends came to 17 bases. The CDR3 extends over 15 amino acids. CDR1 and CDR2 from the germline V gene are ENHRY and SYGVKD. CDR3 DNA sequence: TGTGCCATCAGGCGGGGTCAGGGGAGGGACACTGAAGCTTTCTTT. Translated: CAIRRGQGRDTEAFF.

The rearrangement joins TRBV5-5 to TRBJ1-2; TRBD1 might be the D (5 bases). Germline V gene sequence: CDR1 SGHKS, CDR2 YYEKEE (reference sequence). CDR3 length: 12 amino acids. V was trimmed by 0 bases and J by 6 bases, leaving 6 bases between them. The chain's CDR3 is CASSLVGDGYTF. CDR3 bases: TGTGCCAGCAGCTTGGTAGGGGATGGCTACACCTTC.

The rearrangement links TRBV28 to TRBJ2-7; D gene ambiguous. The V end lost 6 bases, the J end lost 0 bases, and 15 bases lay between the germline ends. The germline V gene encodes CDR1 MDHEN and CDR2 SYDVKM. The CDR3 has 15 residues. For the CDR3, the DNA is TGTGCCAGCAGCCTCCGAGGATCAACCTCCTACGAGCAGTACTTC. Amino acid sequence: CASSLRGSTSYEQYF.

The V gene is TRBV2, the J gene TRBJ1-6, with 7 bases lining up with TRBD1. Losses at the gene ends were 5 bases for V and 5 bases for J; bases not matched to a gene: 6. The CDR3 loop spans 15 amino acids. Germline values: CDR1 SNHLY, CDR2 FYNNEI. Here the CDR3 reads CASSPHRGDNSPLHF. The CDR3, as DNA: TGTGCCAGCAGTCCCCACAGGGGAGATAATTCACCCCTCCACTTT.

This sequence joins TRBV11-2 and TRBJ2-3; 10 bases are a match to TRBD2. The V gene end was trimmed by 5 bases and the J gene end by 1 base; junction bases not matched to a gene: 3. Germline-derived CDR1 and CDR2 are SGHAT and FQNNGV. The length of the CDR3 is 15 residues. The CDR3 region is CASSPGTSGTDTQYF. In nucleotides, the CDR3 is TGTGCCAGCAGCCCTGGGACTAGCGGCACAGATACGCAGTATTTT.

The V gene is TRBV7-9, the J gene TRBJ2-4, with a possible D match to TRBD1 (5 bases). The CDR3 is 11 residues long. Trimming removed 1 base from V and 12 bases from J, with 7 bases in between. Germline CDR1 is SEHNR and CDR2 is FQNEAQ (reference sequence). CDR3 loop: CASSLGGSQYF. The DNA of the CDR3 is TGTGCCAGCAGCTTAGGGGGCAGTCAGTACTTC. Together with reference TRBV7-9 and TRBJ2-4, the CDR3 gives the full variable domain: DTGVSQNPRHKITKRGQNVTFRCDPISEHNRLYWYRQTLGQGPEFLTYFQNEAQLEKSRLLSDRFSAERPKGSFSTLEIQRTEQGDSAMYLCASSLGGSQYFGAGTRLSVL.

The CDR3 here is CASSRGSYGYTF. The CDR3 DNA reads as TGTGCCAGCAGTAGGGGGTCTTATGGCTACACCTTC. The V and J genes are TRBV6-5 and TRBJ1-2; TRBD1 might be the D (6 bases). This CDR3 has 12 amino acids. Trimming removed 5 bases at V and 5 bases at J, with 9 bases between. Looked up from germline, CDR1 is MNHEY and CDR2 is SVGAGI.

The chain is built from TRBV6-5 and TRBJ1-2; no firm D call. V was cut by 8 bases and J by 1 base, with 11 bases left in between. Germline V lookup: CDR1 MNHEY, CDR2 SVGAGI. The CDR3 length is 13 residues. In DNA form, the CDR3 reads TGTGCCAGCCGACTCGGGGTTAACTATGGCTACACCTTC. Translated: CASRLGVNYGYTF.

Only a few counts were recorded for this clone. Here the CDR3 DNA reads TGTGCCAGCAGCCGGACAGGCCTCTACGAGCAGTACTTC. Protein sequence: CASSRTGLYEQYF. J is TRBJ2-7 and V is TRBV7-2; 7 positions agree with TRBD1. The V segment lost 5 bases and the J segment 3 bases; nucleotides outside the gene matches: 4. This CDR3 contains 13 residues. The germline V gene encodes CDR1 SGHTA and CDR2 FQGNSA.

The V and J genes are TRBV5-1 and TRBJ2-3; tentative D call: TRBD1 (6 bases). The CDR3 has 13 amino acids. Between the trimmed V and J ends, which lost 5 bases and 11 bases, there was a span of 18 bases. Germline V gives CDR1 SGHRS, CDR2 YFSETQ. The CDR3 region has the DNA TGCGCCAGCAGTTCAACCACCGGGACACTGCAGTATTTT. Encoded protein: CASSSTTGTLQYF.

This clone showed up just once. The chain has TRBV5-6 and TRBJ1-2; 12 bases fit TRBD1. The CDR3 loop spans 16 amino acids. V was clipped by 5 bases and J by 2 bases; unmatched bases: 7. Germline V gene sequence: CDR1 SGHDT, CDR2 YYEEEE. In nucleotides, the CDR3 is TGTGCCAGCAGTGCCGGGACAGGGGGCTTCAACTATGGCTACACCTTC. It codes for CASSAGTGGFNYGYTF.

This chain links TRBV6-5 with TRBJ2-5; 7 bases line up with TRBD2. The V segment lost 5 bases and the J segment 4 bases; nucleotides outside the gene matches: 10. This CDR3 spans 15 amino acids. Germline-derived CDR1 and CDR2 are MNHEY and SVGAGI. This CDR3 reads CASSGAGGGGETQYF. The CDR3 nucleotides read TGTGCCAGCAGTGGGGCTGGCGGGGGAGGAGAGACCCAGTACTTC.

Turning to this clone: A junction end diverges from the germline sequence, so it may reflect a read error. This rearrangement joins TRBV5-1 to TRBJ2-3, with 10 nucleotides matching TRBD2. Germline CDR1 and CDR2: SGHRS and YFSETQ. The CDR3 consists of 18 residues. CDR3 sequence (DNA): TGCGCCAGCAGTTTGGGGCCTAGCGGGGGAGTCAGCACAGATACGCAGTATTTT. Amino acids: CASSLGPSGGVSTDTQYF. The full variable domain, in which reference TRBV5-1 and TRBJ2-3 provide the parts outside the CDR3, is KAGVTQTPRYLIKTRGQQVTLSCSPISGHRSVSWYQQTPGQGLQFLFEYFSETQRNKGNFPGRFSGRQFSNSRSEMNVSTLELGDSALYLCASSLGPSGGVSTDTQYFGPGTRLTVL.

The CDR3 spells CASSRPAGSTYEQYF. The CDR3, as DNA: TGTGCCAGCTCACGCCCAGCGGGATCAACCTACGAGCAGTACTTC. V usage is TRBV18 and J usage is TRBJ2-7; TRBD2 agrees at 7 bases. Per germline, CDR1 KGHSH and CDR2 LQKENI. The ends lost 4 bases at V and 2 bases at J; junction bases unmatched: 8. The CDR3 totals 15 residues.

The DNA of the CDR3 is TGCGCCAGCAGCCTCGGGACAGGGGGCACTAATGAAAAACTGTTTTTT. Protein sequence: CASSLGTGGTNEKLFF. V is TRBV5-1 and J is TRBJ1-4; 12 positions agree with TRBD1. This CDR3 contains 16 residues. Germline values: CDR1 SGHRS, CDR2 YFSETQ. V lost 4 bases and J lost 2; bases outside the gene matches: 3.

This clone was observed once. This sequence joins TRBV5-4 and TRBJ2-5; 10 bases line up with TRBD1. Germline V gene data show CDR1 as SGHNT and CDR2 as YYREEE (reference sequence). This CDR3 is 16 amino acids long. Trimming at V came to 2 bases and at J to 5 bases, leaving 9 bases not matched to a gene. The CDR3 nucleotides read TGTGCCAGCAGCTTAACGAGACAGGGGGCCGGGGAGACCCAGTACTTC. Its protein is CASSLTRQGAGETQYF.

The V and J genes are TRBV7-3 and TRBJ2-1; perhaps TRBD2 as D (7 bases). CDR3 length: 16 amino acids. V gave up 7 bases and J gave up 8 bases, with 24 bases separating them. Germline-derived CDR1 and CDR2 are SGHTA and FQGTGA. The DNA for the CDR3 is TGTGCCAGCACCCACGGAGGGGGGGCCCACGTGGATGAGCAGTTCTTC. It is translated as CASTHGGGAHVDEQFF.

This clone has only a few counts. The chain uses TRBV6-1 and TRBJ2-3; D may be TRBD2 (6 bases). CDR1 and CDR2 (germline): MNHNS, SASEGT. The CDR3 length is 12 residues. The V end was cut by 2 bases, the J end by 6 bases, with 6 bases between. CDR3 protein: CASSELADTQYF. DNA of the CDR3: TGTGCCAGCAGTGAACTAGCGGATACGCAGTATTTT.

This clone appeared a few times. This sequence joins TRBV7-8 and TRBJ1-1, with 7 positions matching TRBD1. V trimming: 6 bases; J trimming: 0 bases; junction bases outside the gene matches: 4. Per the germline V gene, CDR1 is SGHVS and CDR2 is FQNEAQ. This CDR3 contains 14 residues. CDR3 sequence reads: CASSGDRLNTEAFF. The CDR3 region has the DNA TGTGCCAGCAGTGGGGACAGATTGAACACTGAAGCTTTCTTT.